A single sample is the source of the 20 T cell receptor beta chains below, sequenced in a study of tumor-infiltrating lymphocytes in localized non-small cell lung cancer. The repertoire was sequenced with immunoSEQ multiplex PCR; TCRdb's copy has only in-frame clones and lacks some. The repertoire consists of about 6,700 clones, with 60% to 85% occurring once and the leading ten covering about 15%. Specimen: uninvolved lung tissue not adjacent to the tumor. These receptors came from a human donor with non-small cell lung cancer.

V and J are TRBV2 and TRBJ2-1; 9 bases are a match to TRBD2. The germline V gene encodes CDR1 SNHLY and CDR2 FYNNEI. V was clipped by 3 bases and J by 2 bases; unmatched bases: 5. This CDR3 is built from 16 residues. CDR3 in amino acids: CASSDWGGGAYNEQFF. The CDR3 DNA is TGTGCCAGCAGTGACTGGGGCGGGGGGGCCTACAATGAGCAGTTCTTC. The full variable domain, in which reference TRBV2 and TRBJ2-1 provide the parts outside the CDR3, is EPEVTQTPSHQVTQMGQEVILRCVPISNHLYFYWYRQILGQKVEFLVSFYNNEISEKSEIFDDQFSVERPDGSNFTLKIRSTKLEDSAMYFCASSDWGGGAYNEQFFGPGTRLTVL.

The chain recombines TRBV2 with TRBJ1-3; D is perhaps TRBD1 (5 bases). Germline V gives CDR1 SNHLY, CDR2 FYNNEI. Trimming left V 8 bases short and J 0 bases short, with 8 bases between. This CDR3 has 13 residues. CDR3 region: CASLQASGNTIYF. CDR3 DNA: TGTGCCAGCCTACAGGCCTCTGGAAACACCATATATTTT.

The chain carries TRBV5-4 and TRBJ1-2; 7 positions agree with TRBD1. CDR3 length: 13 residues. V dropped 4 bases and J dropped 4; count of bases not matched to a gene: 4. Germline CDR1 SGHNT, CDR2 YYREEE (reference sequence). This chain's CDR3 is CASSGQVAYGYTF. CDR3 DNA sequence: TGTGCCAGCAGCGGACAGGTAGCCTATGGCTACACCTTC.

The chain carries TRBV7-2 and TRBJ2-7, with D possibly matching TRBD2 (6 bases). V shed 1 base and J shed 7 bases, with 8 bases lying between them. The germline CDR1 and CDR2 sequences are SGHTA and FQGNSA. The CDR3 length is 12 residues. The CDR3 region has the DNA TGTGCCAGCAGCTTAGGACTAGGGGAGCAGTACTTC. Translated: CASSLGLGEQYF.

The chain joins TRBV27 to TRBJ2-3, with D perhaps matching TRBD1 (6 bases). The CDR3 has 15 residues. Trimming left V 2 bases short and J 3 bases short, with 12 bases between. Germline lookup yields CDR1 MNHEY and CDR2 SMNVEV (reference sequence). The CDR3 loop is CASSLNRVATDTQYF. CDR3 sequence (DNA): TGTGCCAGCAGTTTAAACAGGGTAGCGACAGATACGCAGTATTTT.

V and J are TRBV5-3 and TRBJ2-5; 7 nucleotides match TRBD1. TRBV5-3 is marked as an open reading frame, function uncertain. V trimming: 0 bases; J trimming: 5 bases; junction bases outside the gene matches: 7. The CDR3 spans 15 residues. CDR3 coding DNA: TGTGCCAGAAGCTTGGTCGACAGGGCTGAGGAGACCCAGTACTTC. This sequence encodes CARSLVDRAEETQYF.

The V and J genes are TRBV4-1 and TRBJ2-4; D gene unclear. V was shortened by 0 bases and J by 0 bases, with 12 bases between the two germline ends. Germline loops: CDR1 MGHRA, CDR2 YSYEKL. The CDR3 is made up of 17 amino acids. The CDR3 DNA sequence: TGCGCCAGCAGCCAAGAGGCTAGTATCATAGCCAAAAACATTCAGTACTTC. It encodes CASSQEASIIAKNIQYF.

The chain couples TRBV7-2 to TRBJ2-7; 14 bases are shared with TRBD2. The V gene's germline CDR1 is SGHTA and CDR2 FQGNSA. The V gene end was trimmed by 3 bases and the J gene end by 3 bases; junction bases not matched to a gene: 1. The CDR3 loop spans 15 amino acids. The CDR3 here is CASSLGLAGVYEQYF. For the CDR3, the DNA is TGTGCCAGCAGCTTGGGACTAGCGGGAGTCTACGAGCAGTACTTC.

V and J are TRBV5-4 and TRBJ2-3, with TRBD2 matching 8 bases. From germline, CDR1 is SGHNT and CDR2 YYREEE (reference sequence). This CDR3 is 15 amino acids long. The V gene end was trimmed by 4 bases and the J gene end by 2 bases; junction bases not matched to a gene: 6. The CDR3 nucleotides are TGTGCCAGCAGCCCCGGGGGGGGTTTCACAGATACGCAGTATTTT. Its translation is CASSPGGGFTDTQYF. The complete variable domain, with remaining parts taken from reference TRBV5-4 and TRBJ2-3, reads ETGVTQSPTHLIKTRGQQVTLRCSSQSGHNTVSWYQQALGQGPQFIFQYYREEENGRGNFPPRFSGLQFPNYSSELNVNALELDDSALYLCASSPGGGFTDTQYFGPGTRLTVL.

This CDR3 is CATQQVARSGANVLTF. The DNA for the CDR3 is TGTGCCACTCAACAGGTGGCTCGCTCTGGGGCCAACGTCCTGACTTTC. The V call is TRBV19, the J call TRBJ2-6; maybe TRBD1 (5 bases). Trimming removed 10 bases at V and 0 bases at J, with 16 bases between. Germline CDR1 is LNHDA and CDR2 is SQIVND (reference sequence). The CDR3 has 16 residues.

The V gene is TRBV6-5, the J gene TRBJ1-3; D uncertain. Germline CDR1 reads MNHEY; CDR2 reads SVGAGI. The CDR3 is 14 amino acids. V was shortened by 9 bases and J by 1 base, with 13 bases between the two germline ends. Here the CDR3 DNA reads TGTGCCAGTCGCGCTACTTCTTCTGGAAACACCATATATTTT. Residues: CASRATSSGNTIYF.

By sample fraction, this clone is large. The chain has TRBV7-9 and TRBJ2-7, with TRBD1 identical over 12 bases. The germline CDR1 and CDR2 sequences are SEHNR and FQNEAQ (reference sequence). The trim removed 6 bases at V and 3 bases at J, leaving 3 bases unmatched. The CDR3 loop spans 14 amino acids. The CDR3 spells CASRGTGGFYEQYF. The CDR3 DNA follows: TGTGCCAGCAGGGGGACAGGGGGCTTCTACGAGCAGTACTTC.

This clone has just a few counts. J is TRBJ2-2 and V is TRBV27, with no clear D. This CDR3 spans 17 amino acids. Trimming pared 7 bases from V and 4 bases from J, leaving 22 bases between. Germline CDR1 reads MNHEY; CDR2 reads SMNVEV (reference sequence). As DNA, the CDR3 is TGTGCCAGCACTTGGCTGTCGTTGGGCAGTCCCACCGGGGAGCTGTTTTTT. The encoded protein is CASTWLSLGSPTGELFF.

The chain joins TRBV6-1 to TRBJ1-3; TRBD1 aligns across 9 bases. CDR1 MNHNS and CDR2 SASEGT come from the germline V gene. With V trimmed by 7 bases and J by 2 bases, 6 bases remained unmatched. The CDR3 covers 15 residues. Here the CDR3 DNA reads TGTGCCAGCAATAGAAGGACAGGGGCTGGAAACACCATATATTTT. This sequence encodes CASNRRTGAGNTIYF.

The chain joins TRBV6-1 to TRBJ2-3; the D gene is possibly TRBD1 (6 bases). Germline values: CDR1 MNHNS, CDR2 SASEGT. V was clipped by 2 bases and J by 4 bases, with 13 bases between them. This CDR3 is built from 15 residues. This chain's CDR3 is CASSERGGSPDTQYF. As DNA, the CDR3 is TGTGCCAGCAGTGAACGAGGGGGTAGCCCAGATACGCAGTATTTT.

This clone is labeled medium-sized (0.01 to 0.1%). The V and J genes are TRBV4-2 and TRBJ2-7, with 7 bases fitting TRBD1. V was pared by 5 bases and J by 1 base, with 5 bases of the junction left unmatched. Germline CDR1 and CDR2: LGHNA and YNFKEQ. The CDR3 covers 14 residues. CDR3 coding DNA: TGTGCCAGCAGCTGGGCAGGGGGTTCCTACGAGCAGTACTTC. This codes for CASSWAGGSYEQYF.

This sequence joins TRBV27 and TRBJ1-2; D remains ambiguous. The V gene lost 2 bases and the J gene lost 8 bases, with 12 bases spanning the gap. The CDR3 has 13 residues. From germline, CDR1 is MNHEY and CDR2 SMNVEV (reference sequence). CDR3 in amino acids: CASSLAGYEGYTF. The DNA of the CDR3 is TGTGCCAGCAGTTTAGCGGGATACGAGGGCTACACCTTC.

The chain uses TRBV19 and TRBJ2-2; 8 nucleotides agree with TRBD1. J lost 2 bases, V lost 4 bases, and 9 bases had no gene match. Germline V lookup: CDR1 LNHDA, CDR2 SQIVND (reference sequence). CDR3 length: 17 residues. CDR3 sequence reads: CASSSRSGTGNTGELFF. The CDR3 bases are TGTGCCAGTAGTAGCCGCTCCGGGACAGGTAACACCGGGGAGCTGTTTTTT.

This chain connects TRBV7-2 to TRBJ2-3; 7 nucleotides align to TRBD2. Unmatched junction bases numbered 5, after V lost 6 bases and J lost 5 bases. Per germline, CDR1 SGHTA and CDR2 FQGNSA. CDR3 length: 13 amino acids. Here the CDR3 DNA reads TGTGCCAGCAGTTTTAGCGGGCTAGATACGCAGTATTTT. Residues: CASSFSGLDTQYF.

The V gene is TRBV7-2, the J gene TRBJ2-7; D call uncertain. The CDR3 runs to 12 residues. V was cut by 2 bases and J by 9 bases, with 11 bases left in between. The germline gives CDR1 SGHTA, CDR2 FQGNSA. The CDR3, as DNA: TGTGCCAGCAGCTTAATCAGCCAGGTGCAGTACTTC. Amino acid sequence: CASSLISQVQYF.